Described below is a single T cell receptor beta chain sequence and its context. The cohort comprised adults aged 18 to 89 years residing in under 25 US areas. Categorization into cohorts depended on clinical history that participants reported. This specimen belongs to a study of blood T cell repertoires in COVID-19. Repertoires were generated with immunoSEQ multiplex PCR, while TCRdb's copy carries only in-frame clones and drops some. The sample yields about 240,000 clones, approximately 86% seen once. The CDR3 contains 14 residues. V dropped 7 bases and J dropped 4; count of bases not matched to a gene: 6. Germline CDR1 and CDR2: LGHDT and YNNKEL (reference sequence).

V gene TRBV3-1 (or the pseudogene TRBV3-2) combines with J gene TRBJ2-2; 7 nucleotides line up with TRBD1. The TCR sequence derives from a woman between 40 and 55 years old with acute COVID-19. The sequenced material came from PBMCs or T cells enriched from blood (not recorded which). CDR3 in amino acids: CASNRGKSTGELFF. In nucleotides, the CDR3 is TGTGCCAGCAACAGGGGAAAGAGCACCGGGGAGCTGTTTTTT.